This paragraph covers one T cell receptor (beta chain) sequence. This receptor's antigen is unknown. Base qualities were left out, and no much larger clone turns up one base away. The data are from a study of tumor-infiltrating lymphocytes in localized non-small cell lung cancer (dated by TCRdb to the early 2020s). For the wider study: Several histologies were represented in the cohort, which also included both smokers and never-smokers as well as patients whose samples were collected after neoadjuvant chemotherapy. A total of roughly 57 patients were included in the paired tumor versus uninvolved lung comparison of immunoSEQ T-cell fraction. Flow cytometry, multiplex immunofluorescence, RNA-seq, exome sequencing and proteomics were applied to the same patients as TCR sequencing, which was one of several integrated assays. Each patient contributed resected tumor tissue and uninvolved lung tissue from the same patient, described as non-adjacent to the tumor. In total, the ICON cohort was made up of 150 or so surgical patients who had localized non-small cell lung cancer and whose tumors were resected.

Summary of the overall study and its limitations: Different pieces of the same tissue were used for different assays, so technical variation could not be separated from intratumor heterogeneity. Recurrence-free survival showed no association with tumor T-cell fraction measured by TCR sequencing (p = 0.61). In line with immunofluorescence CD3 counts, TCRbeta sequencing supported higher T cell infiltration in tumors compared with uninvolved lung tissue. Because assay coverage varied across patients depending on available tissue quantity, TCR sequencing was performed for only a subset of the cohort. The TCR-derived T-cell fraction showed no difference between the flow cytometry-defined immunotypes IM1 (good prognosis) and IM2 (poor prognosis).

Trimmed from V: 8 bases; trimmed from J: 3 bases; junction bases lacking a gene match: 1. Spanning cysteine to phenylalanine, the CDR3 consists of 11 amino acids. Only CDR3 DNA remains: 33 bases, in frame from the first base. The germline V gene (reference sequence) provides CDR1 LNHDA and CDR2 SQIVND. Enrollment in ICON was initiated in 2016, and the last patient was enrolled in September 2018. A subcohort of 76 patients provided fresh tumor and matched uninvolved tissue for in-depth immune analyses, with TCR sequencing among those analyses. TCR sequencing was performed on DNA isolated from bulk tissue, without cell sorting. The T-cell fraction in tumor and uninvolved lung tissue was provided by TCR sequencing with the immunoSEQ assay. Processing in the source paper ran as follows. For survival analysis, patients were split into high (upper tertile) and low (lower two tertiles) T-cell fraction groups and compared by log-rank test. A signed-rank test was used to test paired tumor versus uninvolved lung differences in T-cell fraction. TCRdb holds this immuneACCESS table with in-frame rearrangements only. Some clones are missing; in checked studies, unresolved V genes explain under half, and the rest has no known cause. From that table come the V and J calls and clone size; the DNA was used to work out D and trimming. Here the sample has more than 9,000 clones; around 63% occur a single time. More than 9% of the sample belongs to the ten largest clones.

The V and J segments used are TRBV19 and TRBJ2-7, with 7 central nucleotides matching TRBD2. The TCR sequence derives from a human donor with non-small cell lung cancer. Sequencing input: lung tumor tissue. The CDR3 protein is CASSGGYEQYF. The DNA sequence follows: TGTGCCAGTTCGGGGGGCTACGAGCAGTACTTC.